These 10 T cell receptor beta chains were all obtained from the same sample, sequenced in a study of T-cell memory formation after mild COVID-19. MiXCR, applied by TCRdb to the 5' RACE reads, yields one record per CDR3 protein. The table lists over 45,000 distinct CDR3 sequences, 9.3% of them singletons. The sample consisted of PBMCs or a T cell subset sorted from them (not recorded which). Source of these receptors: an adult woman who had mild COVID-19 (a few samples of this study predate the infection). Cell type and time point are not known.

At least ten counts were recorded for this clonotype. This chain joins TRBV3-1 and TRBJ2-5; D gene unclear. V was trimmed by 4 bases and J by 13 bases, leaving 16 bases between them. The germline V gene has CDR1 LGHDT and CDR2 YNNKEL (reference sequence). The CDR3 has 12 residues. The CDR3 nucleotides read TGTGCCAGCAGCCCCCTCGACCCGCAATTGTACTTC. Translating gives CASSPLDPQLYF.

This sequence joins TRBV7-8 and TRBJ1-6; unclear D gene. Per germline, CDR1 SGHVS and CDR2 FQNEAQ. V was cut by 8 bases and J by 4 bases, with 15 bases left in between. The CDR3 spans 15 residues. CDR3 in DNA: TGTGCCAGCGGAGGAACCGGGATTTATAATTCACCCCTCCACTTT. It codes for CASGGTGIYNSPLHF.

This clonotype has only a few counts. The chain carries TRBV29-1 and TRBJ1-1, with D maybe TRBD1 (6 bases). With 6 bases removed from V and 5 bases from J, the gap between germline ends came to 25 bases. The germline V gene encodes CDR1 SQVTM and CDR2 ANQGSEA. The CDR3 has 16 amino acids. The CDR3 DNA is TGCAGCGTGGGGTTCGGGGGGCCCAGAGAGGGGACTGAAGCTTTCTTT. It codes for CSVGFGGPREGTEAFF.

This clonotype was detected many times. This sequence joins TRBV7-6 and TRBJ2-3, with 16 bases fitting TRBD2. Germline loops: CDR1 SGHVS, CDR2 FNYEAQ. The V and J ends lost 5 bases and 3 bases, in that order; junction bases with no gene match: 2. The CDR3 runs to 16 residues. The CDR3 sequence is CASSPGLAGGTDTQYF. CDR3 in DNA: TGTGCCAGCAGCCCGGGACTAGCGGGAGGGACAGATACGCAGTATTTT.

This clonotype was found a few times. This chain links TRBV18 with TRBJ2-7, with TRBD2 as a possible D gene (5 bases). V was clipped by 6 bases and J by 2 bases, with 11 bases between them. Germline V gives CDR1 KGHSH, CDR2 LQKENI. The CDR3 is made up of 13 amino acids. CDR3 DNA: TGTGCCAGCTCCCCGGGGATAGCCTACGAGCAGTACTTC. It translates to CASSPGIAYEQYF.

The chain uses TRBV12-3 or TRBV12-4 and TRBJ2-1, with 10 bases aligning to TRBD1. The CDR3 has 13 amino acids. J lost 15 bases, V lost 4 bases, and 9 bases had no gene match. CDR3 protein: CASSYGGTGVAFF. The DNA of the CDR3 is TGTGCCAGCAGTTATGGGGGGACAGGGGTAGCGTTCTTC.

The chain is built from TRBV12-3 or TRBV12-4 and TRBJ2-1; no definite D call. The CDR3 extends over 13 amino acids. Trimming removed 1 base from V and 10 bases from J, with 11 bases in between. The CDR3 DNA reads TGTGCCAGCAGTTTAGGGCCATCCCGGGAGCAGTTCTTC. Amino acids: CASSLGPSREQFF.

This clonotype was detected a few times. The chain employs TRBV10-3 and TRBJ1-2; 8 positions agree with TRBD1. Germline V gene data show CDR1 as ENHRY and CDR2 as SYGVKD. This CDR3 has 13 amino acids. V shed 6 bases, J shed 7 bases, and the junction held 7 bases outside the gene matches. The CDR3: CAISGQGTFGYTF. The CDR3 region has the DNA TGTGCCATCAGCGGACAGGGTACTTTTGGCTACACCTTC.

This clonotype has more than one count but fewer than ten. The chain has TRBV5-1 and TRBJ2-1; D might be TRBD1 or TRBD2, each matching 5 bases. The germline CDR1 and CDR2 sequences are SGHRS and YFSETQ. The CDR3 has 15 amino acids. V was pared by 0 bases and J by 2 bases, with 9 bases between. The DNA of the CDR3 is TGCGCCAGCAGCTTGGTGGGGGAAACCTACAATGAGCAGTTCTTC. This gives the protein CASSLVGETYNEQFF.

This clonotype has at least ten counts. V gene TRBV7-9 combines with J gene TRBJ1-5, with 10 nucleotides matching TRBD1. Germline CDR1 and CDR2: SEHNR and FQNEAQ (reference sequence). The V and J ends lost 4 bases and 6 bases, in that order; junction bases with no gene match: 3. The CDR3 has 14 amino acids. The chain's CDR3 is CASSSGQGTQPQHF. CDR3 sequence (DNA): TGTGCCAGCAGCTCGGGACAGGGGACTCAGCCCCAGCATTTT.